These 14 T cell receptor beta chains were sequenced from one sample in a study of cytomegalovirus exposure and HLA in healthy donors. The PCR used 60 Vbeta and 13 Jbeta primers. Sequencing used immunoSEQ multiplex PCR; TCRdb keeps in-frame clones, though not all of them. The sample holds over 110,000 clones, 65% to 85% seen once. The sample comprised PBMCs. Receptor source: a male donor in good health and CMV-seronegative.

In this sample, this clone turned up a few times. The chain recombines TRBV10-1 with TRBJ2-1; weak D call: TRBD2 (6 bases). The germline V gene has CDR1 WNHNN and CDR2 SYGVQD (reference sequence). This CDR3 spans 15 amino acids. The V gene lost 3 bases and the J gene lost 1 base, with 10 bases spanning the gap. CDR3 protein: CASSDGSGSYNEQFF. The CDR3 nucleotides read TGCGCCAGCAGTGACGGGAGTGGGTCCTACAATGAGCAGTTCTTC.

The chain carries TRBV5-5 and TRBJ1-5, with no clear D. CDR1 is SGHKS, CDR2 YYEKEE, per germline (reference sequence). This CDR3 comprises 14 residues. Trimming pared 3 bases from V and 3 bases from J, leaving 10 bases between. The CDR3 loop reads CASSSPGDNQPQHF. The DNA for the CDR3 is TGTGCCAGCAGCTCACCAGGCGACAATCAGCCCCAGCATTTT.

The rearrangement joins TRBV4-3 to TRBJ2-5; tentative D call: TRBD2 (5 bases). The DNA matches TRBJ2-7 better at its end, which makes the J call doubtful. CDR1 and CDR2 from the germline V gene are LGHNA and YSLEER. The CDR3 spans 14 residues. In nucleotides, the CDR3 is TGCGCCAGCAGCCAAGATCTAGCCGGGAACGAGCAGTACTTC. This encodes CASSQDLAGNEQYF.

The chain combines TRBV11-2 with TRBJ1-5, with unresolved D. Trimming removed 5 bases from V and 3 bases from J, with 11 bases in between. Germline CDR1 reads SGHAT; CDR2 reads FQNNGV. The CDR3 contains 14 residues. CDR3 DNA sequence: TGTGCCAGCAGCCCTACCGGGTACAATCAGCCCCAGCATTTT. This sequence encodes CASSPTGYNQPQHF.

The rearrangement uses TRBV7-9 and TRBJ2-7; maybe TRBD2 (5 bases). In germline, CDR1 is SEHNR, CDR2 FQNEAQ (reference sequence). The ends were cut back, 1 base at V and 6 bases at J, with 13 bases in the middle. The CDR3 consists of 14 residues. The CDR3 here is CASSLVGVLGEQYF. CDR3 DNA sequence: TGTGCCAGCAGCTTAGTCGGGGTCCTAGGCGAGCAGTACTTC.

V gene TRBV7-9 combines with J gene TRBJ2-1; TRBD1 matches at 8 bases. Germline V lookup: CDR1 SEHNR, CDR2 FQNEAQ (reference sequence). V was clipped by 5 bases and J by 6 bases; unmatched bases: 12. This CDR3 is 16 amino acids long. The CDR3, as DNA: TGTGCCAGCAGCCCGAGGACAGGGCGGTTTGTCAATGAGCAGTTCTTC. This sequence encodes CASSPRTGRFVNEQFF. Based on the CDR3 plus reference TRBV7-9 and TRBJ2-1, the full variable domain is DTGVSQNPRHKITKRGQNVTFRCDPISEHNRLYWYRQTLGQGPEFLTYFQNEAQLEKSRLLSDRFSAERPKGSFSTLEIQRTEQGDSAMYLCASSPRTGRFVNEQFFGPGTRLTVL.

This clone occurred a few times. The rearrangement uses TRBV6-1 and TRBJ1-5; D possibly corresponds to TRBD1 (6 bases). With 5 bases removed from V and 0 bases from J, the gap between germline ends came to 11 bases. The germline V gene has CDR1 MNHNS and CDR2 SASEGT. CDR3 length: 15 amino acids. Here the CDR3 DNA reads TGTGCCAGCAGTCTAACAGGGAATAGCAATCAGCCCCAGCATTTT. This codes for CASSLTGNSNQPQHF.

The chain links TRBV11-2 to TRBJ2-7, with a tentative D call TRBD1 (5 bases). Between the trimmed V and J ends, which lost 3 bases and 8 bases, there was a span of 8 bases. The CDR3 contains 11 residues. CDR1 is SGHAT and CDR2 is FQNNGV in the germline V gene. For the CDR3, the DNA is TGTGCCAGCAGCTTTGGGGCTCAGCAGTACTTC. Residues: CASSFGAQQYF.

The chain couples TRBV7-3 to TRBJ2-3, with 13 bases matching TRBD2. V shed 4 bases and J 3 bases; nucleotides not matched to a gene: 4. From germline, CDR1 is SGHTA and CDR2 FQGTGA. The CDR3 covers 16 residues. CDR3 sequence: CASSSRTSGSTDTQYF. CDR3 DNA sequence: TGTGCCAGCAGCTCTCGGACTAGCGGGAGTACAGATACGCAGTATTTT. The complete variable domain, with remaining parts taken from reference TRBV7-3 and TRBJ2-3, reads GAGVSQTPSNKVTEKGKYVELRCDPISGHTALYWYRQSLGQGPEFLIYFQGTGAADDSGLPNDRFFAVRPEGSVSTLKIQRTERGDSAVYLCASSSRTSGSTDTQYFGPGTRLTVL.

This clone came up once. The chain recombines TRBV9 with TRBJ2-2; maybe TRBD2 (6 bases). The CDR3 length is 15 residues. Germline CDR1 and CDR2: SGDLS and YYNGEE. The CDR3 loop reads CRWGVIRTNTGELFF. The CDR3 DNA reads as TGTCGATGGGGGGTCATTAGAACGAACACCGGGGAGCTGTTTTTT.

The chain couples TRBV5-1 to TRBJ2-3; 10 bases align to TRBD2. Trimming at V came to 2 bases and at J to 0 bases, leaving 3 bases not matched to a gene. The CDR3 is made up of 16 amino acids. In germline, CDR1 is SGHRS, CDR2 YFSETQ. The CDR3 sequence is CASSFKTSGSTDTQYF. CDR3 nucleotide sequence: TGCGCCAGCAGCTTCAAGACTAGCGGGAGCACAGATACGCAGTATTTT.

The CDR3 region is CASSLYRGGTGELFF. Here the CDR3 DNA reads TGTGCCAGCAGCCTTTACAGGGGGGGAACCGGGGAGCTGTTTTTT. This chain links TRBV4-2 with TRBJ2-2, with D possibly matching TRBD1 (8 bases). The CDR3 is 15 residues long. Trimming took 4 bases from V and 5 from J, leaving 14 bases between them. Per germline, CDR1 LGHNA and CDR2 YNFKEQ.

This clone has only one observation. V usage is TRBV7-9 and J usage is TRBJ1-1; TRBD1 matches at 7 bases. This CDR3 contains 14 residues. The germline V gene encodes CDR1 SEHNR and CDR2 FQNEAQ (reference sequence). The ends lost 6 bases at V and 6 bases at J; junction bases unmatched: 10. The CDR3 sequence is CASSRTGDMAEAFF. CDR3 DNA: TGTGCCAGCAGTCGGACAGGAGATATGGCTGAAGCTTTCTTT.

The genes are TRBV18 and TRBJ2-1; maybe TRBD2 (6 bases). Germline V gene sequence: CDR1 KGHSH, CDR2 LQKENI. This CDR3 contains 16 residues. V was shortened by 3 bases and J by 4 bases, with 16 bases between the two germline ends. The CDR3 DNA follows: TGTGCCAGCTCACCGCCTGTCCGGGAGTGGTACAATGAGCAGTTCTTC. It specifies CASSPPVREWYNEQFF. Using reference TRBV18 and TRBJ2-1 for the parts outside the CDR3, the full variable domain is NAGVMQNPRHLVRRRGQEARLRCSPMKGHSHVYWYRQLPEEGLKFMVYLQKENIIDESGMPKERFSAEFPKEGPSILRIQQVVRGDSAAYFCASSPPVREWYNEQFFGPGTRLTVL.